The clone carrying this T cell receptor beta chain was seen only a few times. Its antigen remains unidentified. These data belong to a study of CD8 T cells in ankylosing spondylitis. Overall study results and limits: According to the report, clones linked to the disease were significantly enriched in matched synovial fluid samples taken from ankylosing spondylitis patients. Seemingly characteristic of ankylosing spondylitis blood was a TCR beta motif consisting of about 8 highly homologous variants.

TCRdb called the 5' RACE reads again in MiXCR, with one record for every CDR3 protein. The data contain about 400,000 distinct CDR3 sequences, approximately 20% of them singletons. The CDR3 totals 13 residues. The V and J ends lost 0 bases and 3 bases respectively, with 6 bases between them. In germline, CDR1 is SGHRS, CDR2 YFSETQ. The sequencing sample was made of blood, either unsorted or a sorted T cell fraction (not recorded which). The source of this sequence is a male donor with ankylosing spondylitis or in good health (not recorded which). This chain joins TRBV5-1 and TRBJ2-5, with TRBD1 as a possible D gene (6 bases). DNA for the CDR3: TGCGCCAGCAGCTTGGGACAGGAAGAGACCCAGTACTTC. Protein product: CASSLGQEETQYF.